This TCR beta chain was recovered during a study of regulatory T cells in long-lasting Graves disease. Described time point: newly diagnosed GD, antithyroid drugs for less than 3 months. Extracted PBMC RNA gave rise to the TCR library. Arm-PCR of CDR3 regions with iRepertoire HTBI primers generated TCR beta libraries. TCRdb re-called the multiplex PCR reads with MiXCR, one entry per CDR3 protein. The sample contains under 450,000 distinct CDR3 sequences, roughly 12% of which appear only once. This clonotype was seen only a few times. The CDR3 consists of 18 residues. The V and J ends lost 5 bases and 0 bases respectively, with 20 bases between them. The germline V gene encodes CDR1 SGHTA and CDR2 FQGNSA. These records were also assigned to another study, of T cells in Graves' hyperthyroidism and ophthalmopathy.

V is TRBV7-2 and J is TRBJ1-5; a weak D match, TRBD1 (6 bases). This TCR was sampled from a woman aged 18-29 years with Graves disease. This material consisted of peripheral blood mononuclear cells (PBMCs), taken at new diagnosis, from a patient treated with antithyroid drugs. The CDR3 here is CASSREDRDMYSNQPQHF. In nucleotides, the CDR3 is TGTGCCAGCAGCAGGGAGGACAGAGATATGTATAGCAATCAGCCCCAGCATTTT.